The 26 T cell receptor beta chains in this list originate from one sample, sequenced in a study of T cells in Graves' hyperthyroidism and ophthalmopathy. Amplified TCR beta CDR3 regions came from RNA transcripts. Initially, a first-round RT-PCR of the TCR CDR3 employed the HTBI primer set. One entry per CDR3 protein results from TCRdb running MiXCR on the multiplex PCR reads. The sample lists 300,000 to 450,000 distinct CDR3 sequences, roughly 20% occurring once. Sequenced input: blood. These receptors all come from a woman in her thirties or forties with Graves' ophthalmopathy.

The sample holds many counts of this clonotype. The rearrangement uses TRBV6-5 and TRBJ1-1, with D unresolved. The length of the CDR3 is 14 residues. V lost 0 bases to trimming and J lost 3 bases, with 8 bases between them. Germline lookup yields CDR1 MNHEY and CDR2 SVGAGI. The CDR3 DNA sequence: TGTGCCAGCAGTTACTCTTCGCTGGACACTGAAGCTTTCTTT. Protein product: CASSYSSLDTEAFF.

The table lists this clonotype with a few counts. The chain couples TRBV6-1 to TRBJ2-2; 7 bases are a match to TRBD1. J gave up 3 bases and V 7 bases, and 8 bases lay outside the gene matches. This CDR3 contains 15 residues. Germline assignment: CDR1 MNHNS and CDR2 SASEGT. In nucleotides, the CDR3 is TGTGCCAGCACCCCGAGGGACAGTGACACCGGGGAGCTGTTTTTT. Its protein is CASTPRDSDTGELFF.

This clonotype was detected ten times or more. This sequence joins TRBV5-1 and TRBJ2-7, with 11 nucleotides matching TRBD2. The junction had 3 bases not matched to a gene; V was cut back by 4 bases and J by 6 bases. CDR1 and CDR2 from the germline V gene are SGHRS and YFSETQ. The CDR3 extends over 13 amino acids. The CDR3 is CASSDLAGGEQYF. The CDR3 DNA reads as TGCGCCAGCAGCGACCTAGCGGGAGGCGAGCAGTACTTC.

This clonotype occurred many times. The chain is built from TRBV14 and TRBJ2-7, with 9 positions matching TRBD1. The junction had 12 bases not matched to a gene; V was cut back by 4 bases and J by 2 bases. The length of the CDR3 is 17 residues. Per the germline V gene, CDR1 is SGHDN and CDR2 is FVKESK. CDR3 protein: CASSPGTGYVGTYEQYF. CDR3 sequence (DNA): TGTGCCAGCAGCCCTGGGACAGGGTATGTTGGGACCTACGAGCAGTACTTC.

There are many counts of this clonotype. The chain recombines TRBV27 with TRBJ1-2, with D possibly being TRBD1 (5 bases). Trimming shortened V by 2 bases and J by 4 bases, and 14 bases separated the two germline ends. The CDR3 consists of 15 residues. CDR1 MNHEY and CDR2 SMNVEV come from the germline V gene (reference sequence). CDR3 sequence reads: CASSLKGPRGYGYTF. The DNA for the CDR3 is TGTGCCAGCAGTTTAAAGGGGCCACGGGGCTATGGCTACACCTTC.

This clonotype has only a few counts. The chain recombines TRBV6-1 with TRBJ2-2; 12 bases align to TRBD1. Looked up from germline, CDR1 is MNHNS and CDR2 is SASEGT. J lost 7 bases, V lost 6 bases, and 6 bases had no gene match. The CDR3 has 15 amino acids. The CDR3 sequence: CASRRDRGQDGELFF. For the CDR3, the DNA is TGTGCCAGCAGGAGGGACAGGGGGCAGGACGGGGAGCTGTTTTTT.

In this sample, this clonotype turned up many times. The gene calls are TRBV20-1 and TRBJ2-5, with 11 positions matching TRBD2. J lost 1 base, V lost 2 bases, and 6 bases had no gene match. The CDR3 runs to 16 residues. CDR1 is DFQATT and CDR2 is SNEGSKA in the germline V gene (reference sequence). The CDR3 loop reads CSARPNLAGGQETQYF. CDR3 in DNA: TGCAGTGCTAGACCGAATCTAGCGGGAGGCCAAGAGACCCAGTACTTC.

In its sample, this clonotype was seen many times. V usage is TRBV30 and J usage is TRBJ2-7; either TRBD1 or TRBD2 may fit D (5 bases each). V was clipped by 2 bases and J by 6 bases, with 8 bases between them. Germline lookup yields CDR1 GTSNPN and CDR2 SVGIG (reference sequence). The CDR3 length is 11 residues. CDR3 DNA: TGTGCCTGGAGTACTGGGGGCGAGCAGTACTTC. Protein: CAWSTGGEQYF. Full variable domain (missing parts from reference TRBV30 and TRBJ2-7): SQTIHQWPATLVQPVGSPLSLECTVEGTSNPNLYWYRQAAGRGLQLLFYSVGIGQISSEVPQNLSASRPQDRQFILSSKKLLLSDSGFYLCAWSTGGEQYFGPGTRLTVT.

This clonotype appeared many times. The genes are TRBV27 and TRBJ2-2; TRBD2 aligns across 11 bases. V was clipped by 6 bases and J by 7 bases; unmatched bases: 7. Germline-derived CDR1 and CDR2 are MNHEY and SMNVEV (reference sequence). This CDR3 comprises 15 residues. CDR3 in amino acids: CASSIAGGLGGELFF. Written as DNA, the CDR3 is TGTGCCAGCAGCATAGCGGGAGGGCTTGGCGGGGAGCTGTTTTTT.

There are a few counts of this clonotype. CDR3 sequence: CASSSPGDNIEETQYF. For the CDR3, the DNA is TGTGCCAGCAGCTCCCCCGGGGACAATATAGAGGAGACCCAGTACTTC. The rearrangement links TRBV7-9 to TRBJ2-5; maybe TRBD1 (6 bases). The germline V gene has CDR1 SEHNR and CDR2 FQNEAQ (reference sequence). V dropped 4 bases and J dropped 5 bases, with 20 bases sitting between them. This CDR3 comprises 16 residues.

This clonotype has at least ten counts. The chain carries TRBV20-1 and TRBJ2-2; 14 bases map to TRBD2. The CDR3 covers 17 residues. Per the germline V gene, CDR1 is DFQATT and CDR2 is SNEGSKA (reference sequence). Trimming removed 2 bases from V and 4 bases from J; junction bases left unmatched: 6. The DNA of the CDR3 is TGCAGTGCTAGAACGACTAGCGGGAGGGCCCTCACCGGGGAGCTGTTTTTT. Protein product: CSARTTSGRALTGELFF.

This clonotype has a count of ten or more. The chain links TRBV28 to TRBJ2-7; possibly TRBD2 for D (7 bases). The CDR3 has 13 amino acids. CDR1 and CDR2 (germline): MDHEN, SYDVKM. Trimming took off 4 bases at V and 7 bases at J, with 14 bases between the two ends. CDR3 amino acids: CASSSRGAGEQYF. The CDR3 bases are TGTGCCAGCAGTTCCCGGGGGGCTGGTGAGCAGTACTTC.

This clonotype was picked up many times. One junction end does not reproduce the germline sequence, and a read error may be involved. The rearrangement joins TRBV2 to TRBJ1-1; D may be TRBD1 (6 bases). This CDR3 comprises 14 residues. Germline-derived CDR1 and CDR2 are SNHLY and FYNNEI. The CDR3 loop reads CASIRTADNTQAFF. Here the CDR3 DNA reads TGTGCCAGTATCCGGACAGCCGATAACACTCAAGCTTTCTTT.

This chain links TRBV6-2 or TRBV6-3 with TRBJ2-7, with D tentatively TRBD2 (6 bases). Trimming left V 6 bases short and J 0 bases short, with 9 bases between. CDR1 is MNHEY and CDR2 is SVGEGT in the germline V gene. The CDR3 is 13 residues long. CDR3 DNA: TGTGCCAGCAGGCATAGCGGCTCCTACGAGCAGTACTTC. Protein product: CASRHSGSYEQYF.

At least ten counts were recorded for this clonotype. The chain employs TRBV24-1 and TRBJ1-2; D might be TRBD1 (5 bases). V was shortened by 1 base and J by 8 bases, with 10 bases between the two germline ends. The CDR3 is 13 residues long. In germline, CDR1 is KGHDR, CDR2 SFDVKD. The CDR3 loop is CATSDFKGTGYTF. DNA of the CDR3: TGTGCCACCAGTGATTTCAAAGGGACGGGCTACACCTTC.

As concerns this clonotype: A much larger clone is a single base away; this may be a read error. The chain carries TRBV15 and TRBJ2-6; TRBD1 aligns across 7 bases. Germline CDR1 reads LNHNV; CDR2 reads YYDKDF (reference sequence). This CDR3 has 15 amino acids. The CDR3 reads CVTSRRGSGANVLTF. The CDR3 DNA reads as TGTGTCACCAGCCGCAGGGGGTCAGGGGCCAACGTCCTGACTTTC.

V gene TRBV30 combines with J gene TRBJ1-2; D gene uncertain. The germline V gene encodes CDR1 GTSNPN and CDR2 SVGIG (reference sequence). This CDR3 comprises 10 residues. Trimming took 2 bases from V and 8 from J, leaving 6 bases between them. The DNA for the CDR3 is TGTGCCTGGAGTTCCGGGGGCTACACCTTC. Encoded protein: CAWSSGGYTF.

This clonotype was seen repeatedly, ten times or more. The DNA of the CDR3 is TGTGCCAGCAGGCCGGGACTAGCGGGAGTTGGCGAGACCCAGTACTTC. Translated, it gives CASRPGLAGVGETQYF. The chain carries TRBV2 and TRBJ2-5; 14 bases match TRBD2. CDR1 and CDR2 from the germline V gene are SNHLY and FYNNEI. The V gene end was trimmed by 6 bases and the J gene end by 5 bases; junction bases not matched to a gene: 8. The CDR3 is made up of 16 amino acids.

This clonotype has only a few counts. A much larger clone lies one base from this, so it may be a read error. The CDR3 sequence: CASSIAEGLPYEQYF. DNA of the CDR3: TGTGCCAGCAGCATAGCGGAGGGACTTCCCTACGAGCAGTACTTC. V and J are TRBV7-2 and TRBJ2-7; TRBD2 might be the D (6 bases). This CDR3 spans 15 amino acids. Germline V lookup: CDR1 SGHTA, CDR2 FQGNSA.

This clonotype was picked up many times. As DNA, the CDR3 is TGCAGTGCTAGAGGGGGGGCGAGGGGACTAGCGGGAGGGGATTTCGCCAAAAACATTCAGTACTTC. Translated, it gives CSARGGARGLAGGDFAKNIQYF. The rearrangement joins TRBV20-1 to TRBJ2-4; TRBD2 agrees at 16 bases. V shed 1 base and J 1 base; nucleotides not matched to a gene: 16. Germline V lookup: CDR1 DFQATT, CDR2 SNEGSKA (reference sequence). The CDR3 length is 22 residues.

This clonotype was detected ten times or more. The chain couples TRBV20-1 to TRBJ2-4; 12 bases map to TRBD1. Per the germline V gene, CDR1 is DFQATT and CDR2 is SNEGSKA (reference sequence). The trim removed 5 bases at V and 0 bases at J, leaving 11 bases unmatched. CDR3 length: 18 amino acids. CDR3 residues: CSAETGTGGDLAKNIQYF. DNA for the CDR3: TGCAGTGCTGAAACCGGGACAGGGGGCGACCTAGCCAAAAACATTCAGTACTTC.

This chain links TRBV12-3 or TRBV12-4 with TRBJ1-3; 8 bases are shared with TRBD1. Trimming took 7 bases from V and 4 from J; bases not matched to a gene: 6. The CDR3 spans 14 residues. The CDR3 DNA sequence: TGTGCCAGCATGGGACAGGCTTTCGGAAACACCATATATTTT. This translates into CASMGQAFGNTIYF.

Ten or more counts support this clonotype. No conserved phenylalanine or tryptophan is present at the end of the CDR3, so a read error is the likely explanation. The rearrangement joins TRBV28 to TRBJ1-1, with D perhaps TRBD1 (6 bases). Per germline, CDR1 MDHEN and CDR2 SYDVKM. The CDR3 loop spans 15 amino acids. The V gene lost 6 bases and the J gene lost 0 bases, with 14 bases spanning the gap. CDR3 DNA: TGTGCCAGCAGGCAGGGGCCACGCATGAACACTGAAGCTTTCCTT. It specifies CASRQGPRMNTEAFL.

V usage is TRBV12-3 or TRBV12-4 and J usage is TRBJ2-7; 9 bases agree with TRBD2. There are 15 residues in the CDR3. Trimming cost V 6 bases and J 4 bases; bases outside gene matches: 10. CDR3 DNA: TGTGCCAGCAGCCGGACTGGTAGCGGGAGTTACGAGCAGTACTTC. Protein product: CASSRTGSGSYEQYF.

This clonotype was found a few times. The chain carries TRBV4-1 and TRBJ2-7; D may be TRBD1 or TRBD2 (5 bases each). CDR3 length: 15 residues. Germline V gene lookup returns CDR1 MGHRA and CDR2 YSYEKL. V was shortened by 4 bases and J by 6 bases, with 19 bases between the two germline ends. CDR3: CASSPLSGTFVEQYF. The CDR3 coding sequence is TGCGCCAGCAGCCCCTTATCCGGGACCTTTGTCGAGCAGTACTTC.

This clonotype came up many times. The chain has TRBV15 and TRBJ1-5; 12 bases are a match to TRBD1. The ends lost 1 base at V and 4 bases at J; junction bases unmatched: 11. CDR1 LNHNV and CDR2 YYDKDF come from the germline V gene (reference sequence). The length of the CDR3 is 19 residues. CDR3 bases: TGTGCCACCAGCAGAGCCGGGACAGGGGGCGTTAGGTATAATCAGCCCCAGCATTTT. Translation: CATSRAGTGGVRYNQPQHF.